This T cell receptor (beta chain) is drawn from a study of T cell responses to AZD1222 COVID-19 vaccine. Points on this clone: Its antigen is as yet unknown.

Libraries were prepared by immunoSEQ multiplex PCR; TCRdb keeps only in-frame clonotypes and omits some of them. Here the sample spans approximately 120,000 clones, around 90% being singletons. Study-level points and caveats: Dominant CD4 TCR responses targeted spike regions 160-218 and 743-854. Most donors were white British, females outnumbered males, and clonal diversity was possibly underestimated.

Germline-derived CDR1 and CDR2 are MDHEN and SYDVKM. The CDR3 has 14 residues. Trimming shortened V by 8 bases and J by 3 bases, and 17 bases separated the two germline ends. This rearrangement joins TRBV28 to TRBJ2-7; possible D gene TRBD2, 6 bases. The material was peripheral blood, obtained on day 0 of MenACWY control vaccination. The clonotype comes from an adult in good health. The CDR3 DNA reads TGTGCCAGCTCCCAACAAAACGGGGGCTACGAGCAGTACTTC. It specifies CASSQQNGGYEQYF.